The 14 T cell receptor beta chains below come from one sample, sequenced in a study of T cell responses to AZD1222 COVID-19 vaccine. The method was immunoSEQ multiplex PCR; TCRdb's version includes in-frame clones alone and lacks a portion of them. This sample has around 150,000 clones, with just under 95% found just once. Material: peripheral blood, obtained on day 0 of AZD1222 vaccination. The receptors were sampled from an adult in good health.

The CDR3 coding sequence is TGTGCCAGTAGTATAGGAGGCAGGGGAATGAAAGAACTGTTTTTT. Encoded protein: CASSIGGRGMKELFF. V gene TRBV19 combines with J gene TRBJ1-4; possibly TRBD1 for D (6 bases). CDR3 size: 15 residues. In germline, CDR1 is LNHDA, CDR2 SQIVND (reference sequence). Trimming took off 1 base at V and 12 bases at J, with 18 bases between the two ends.

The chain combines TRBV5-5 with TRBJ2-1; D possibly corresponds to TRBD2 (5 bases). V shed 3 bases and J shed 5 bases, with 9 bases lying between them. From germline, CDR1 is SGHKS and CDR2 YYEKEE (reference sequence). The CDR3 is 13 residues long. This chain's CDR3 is CASSWTGDNEQFF. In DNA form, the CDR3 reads TGTGCCAGCAGCTGGACCGGGGACAATGAGCAGTTCTTC. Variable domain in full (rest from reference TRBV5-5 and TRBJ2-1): DAGVTQSPTHLIKTRGQQVTLRCSPISGHKSVSWYQQVLGQGPQFIFQYYEKEERGRGNFPDRFSARQFPNYSSELNVNALLLGDSALYLCASSWTGDNEQFFGPGTRLTVL.

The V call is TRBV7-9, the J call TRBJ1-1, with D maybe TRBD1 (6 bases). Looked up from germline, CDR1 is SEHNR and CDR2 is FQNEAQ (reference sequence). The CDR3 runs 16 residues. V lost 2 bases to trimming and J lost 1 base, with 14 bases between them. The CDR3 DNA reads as TGTGCCAGCAGCTTATATGTGGGACACCCGAACACTGAAGCTTTCTTT. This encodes CASSLYVGHPNTEAFF.

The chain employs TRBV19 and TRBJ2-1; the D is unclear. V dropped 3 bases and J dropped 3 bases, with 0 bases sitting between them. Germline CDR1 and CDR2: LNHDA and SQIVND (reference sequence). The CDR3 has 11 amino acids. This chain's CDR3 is CASSIYNEQFF. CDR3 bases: TGTGCCAGTAGTATCTACAATGAGCAGTTCTTC. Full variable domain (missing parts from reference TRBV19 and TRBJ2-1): DGGITQSPKYLFRKEGQNVTLSCEQNLNHDAMYWYRQDPGQGLRLIYYSQIVNDFQKGDIAEGYSVSREKKESFPLTVTSAQKNPTAFYLCASSIYNEQFFGPGTRLTVL.

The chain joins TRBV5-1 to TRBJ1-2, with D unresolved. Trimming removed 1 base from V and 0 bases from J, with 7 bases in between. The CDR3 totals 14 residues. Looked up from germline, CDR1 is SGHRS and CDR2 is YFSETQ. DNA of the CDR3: TGCGCCAGCAGCTTGCCAGAATCTAACTATGGCTACACCTTC. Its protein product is CASSLPESNYGYTF.

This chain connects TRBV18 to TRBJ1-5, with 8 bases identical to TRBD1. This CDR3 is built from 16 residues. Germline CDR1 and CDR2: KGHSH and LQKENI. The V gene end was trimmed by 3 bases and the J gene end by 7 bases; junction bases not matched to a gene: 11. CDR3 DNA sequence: TGTGCCAGCTCACCCATGGGACAGGCAGGGGGACAGCCCCAGCATTTT. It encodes CASSPMGQAGGQPQHF.

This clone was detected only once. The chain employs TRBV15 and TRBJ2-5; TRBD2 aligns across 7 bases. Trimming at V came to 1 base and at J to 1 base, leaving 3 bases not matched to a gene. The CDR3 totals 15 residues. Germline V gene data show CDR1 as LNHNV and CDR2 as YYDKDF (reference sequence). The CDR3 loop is CATSRGLARQETQYF. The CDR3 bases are TGTGCCACCAGCAGAGGACTAGCCCGCCAAGAGACCCAGTACTTC.

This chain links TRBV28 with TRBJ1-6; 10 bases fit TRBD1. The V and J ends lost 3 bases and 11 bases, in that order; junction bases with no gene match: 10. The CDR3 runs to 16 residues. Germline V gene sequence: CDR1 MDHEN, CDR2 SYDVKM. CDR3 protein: CASSFSTGGFGTPLHF. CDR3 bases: TGTGCCAGCAGTTTTTCGACAGGGGGCTTCGGAACACCCCTCCACTTT.

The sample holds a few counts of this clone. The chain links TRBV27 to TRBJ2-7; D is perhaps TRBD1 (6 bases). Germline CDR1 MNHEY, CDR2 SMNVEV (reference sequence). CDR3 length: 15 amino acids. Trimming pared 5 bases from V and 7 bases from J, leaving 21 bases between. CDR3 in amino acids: CASSPNPDSSGEQYF. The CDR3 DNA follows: TGTGCCAGCAGTCCAAACCCGGACAGTAGTGGGGAGCAGTACTTC.

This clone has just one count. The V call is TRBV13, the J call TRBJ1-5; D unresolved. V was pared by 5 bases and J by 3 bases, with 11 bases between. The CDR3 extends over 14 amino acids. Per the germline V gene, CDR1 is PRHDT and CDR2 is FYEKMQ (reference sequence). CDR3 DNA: TGTGCCAGCAGCCAAAACAGCGCCAATCAGCCCCAGCATTTT. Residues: CASSQNSANQPQHF.

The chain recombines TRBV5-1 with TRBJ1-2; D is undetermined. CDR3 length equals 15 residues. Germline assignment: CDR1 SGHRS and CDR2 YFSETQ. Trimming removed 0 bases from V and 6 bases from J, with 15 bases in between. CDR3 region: CASSLGYGNADGYTF. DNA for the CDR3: TGCGCCAGCAGCTTGGGTTACGGGAACGCGGATGGCTACACCTTC.

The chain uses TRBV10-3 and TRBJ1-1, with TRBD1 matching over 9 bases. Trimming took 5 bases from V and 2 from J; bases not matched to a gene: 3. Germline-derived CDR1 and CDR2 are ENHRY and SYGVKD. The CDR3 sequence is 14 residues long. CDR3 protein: CAISPDRGNTEAFF. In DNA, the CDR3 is TGTGCCATCAGTCCGGACAGGGGAAACACTGAAGCTTTCTTT.

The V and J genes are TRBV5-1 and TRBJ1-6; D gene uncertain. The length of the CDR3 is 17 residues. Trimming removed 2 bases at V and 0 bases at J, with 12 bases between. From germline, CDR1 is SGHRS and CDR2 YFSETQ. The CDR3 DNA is TGCGCCAGCAGCTTTGTAGGATCTTTCTCCTATAATTCACCCCTCCACTTT. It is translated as CASSFVGSFSYNSPLHF.

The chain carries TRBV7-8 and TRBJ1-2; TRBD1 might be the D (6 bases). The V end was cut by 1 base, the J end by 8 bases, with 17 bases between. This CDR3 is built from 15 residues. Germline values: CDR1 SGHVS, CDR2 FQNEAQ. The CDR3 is CASSLVGGAAMGYTF. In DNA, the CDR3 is TGTGCCAGCAGCTTAGTGGGGGGCGCCGCTATGGGCTACACCTTC.